The rows below give T cell receptor beta chains drawn from one sample of a study of cytomegalovirus exposure and HLA in healthy donors. This table comes from immunoSEQ multiplex PCR, and its TCRdb copy is limited to in-frame clones, with some not included. The table includes roughly 190,000 clones, 82% detected once. Sequencing used PBMCs. The receptors derive from a woman younger than 35 in good health and CMV-seronegative. The CDR3 runs from the conserved cysteine through the conserved F or W. D genes are given only for firm matches. A clone size is listed for some rows: how often the clone was seen (once, few, many), or a class if it is expanded.

J,size,D,V,CDR3,DNA
TRBJ2-7,.,TRBD2,TRBV28,CASSLLAGGPYEQYF,TGTGCCAGCAGTTTACTAGCGGGAGGGCCTTACGAGCAGTACTTC
TRBJ2-1,.,.,TRBV27,CASSLSGGVGSGQNNEQFF,TGTGCCAGCAGTTTATCAGGGGGTGTGGGGTCGGGCCAAAACAATGAGCAGTTCTTC
TRBJ1-1,.,.,TRBV28,CASSLLSRNTEAFF,TGTGCCAGCAGTTTATTATCCAGGAACACTGAAGCTTTCTTT
TRBJ2-1,.,TRBD1,TRBV27,CASSPGQGTYNEQFF,TGTGCCAGCAGTCCGGGACAGGGGACCTACAATGAGCAGTTCTTC
TRBJ1-5,few,TRBD1,TRBV2,CASRGRTGGRGNQPQHF,TGTGCCAGCAGGGGCCGGACAGGGGGTCGTGGTAATCAGCCCCAGCATTTT
TRBJ2-1,.,TRBD2,TRBV5-4,CASSLKAGVVNEQFF,TGTGCCAGCAGCTTGAAAGCGGGAGTTGTGAATGAGCAGTTCTTC
TRBJ1-2,.,.,TRBV27,CASSLLPGAYGYTF,TGTGCCAGCAGTTTATTACCAGGGGCCTATGGCTACACCTTC
TRBJ2-1,few,TRBD2,TRBV7-9,CASLAGTTPGYNEQFF,TGTGCCAGCTTAGCAGGGACTACCCCGGGGTACAATGAGCAGTTCTTC
TRBJ1-1,.,.,TRBV29-1,CSVRNSVVNTEAFF,TGCAGCGTCCGAAATTCGGTGGTGAACACTGAAGCTTTCTTT
TRBJ1-2,.,TRBD1,TRBV5-6,CASSFSYDRGTGYTF,TGTGCCAGCAGCTTCTCCTACGACAGGGGCACTGGCTACACCTTC
TRBJ1-5,.,TRBD1,TRBV15,CATSSLGDSYSNQPQHF,TGTGCCACCAGCAGTCTAGGGGACAGCTATAGCAATCAGCCCCAGCATTTT
TRBJ2-1,.,TRBD2,TRBV4-1,CASSQGTSGTSYEQFF,TGCGCCAGCAGCCAAGGGACTAGCGGGACGAGTTATGAGCAGTTCTTC
TRBJ2-3,.,TRBD2,TRBV27,CASSLRASGRTDTQYF,TGTGCCAGCAGTTTAAGGGCTAGCGGACGCACAGATACGCAGTATTTT
TRBJ1-3,few,.,TRBV10-3,CATRVWHTIYF,TGTGCCACCAGGGTCTGGCACACCATATATTTT
TRBJ2-1,.,.,TRBV4-3,CASSQSRAQSSYNEQFF,TGCGCCAGCAGCCAATCCAGGGCCCAGAGCTCCTACAATGAGCAGTTCTTC
TRBJ1-4,.,.,TRBV9,CASSEGKGPSNEKLFF,TGTGCCAGCAGCGAGGGCAAGGGGCCATCTAATGAAAAACTGTTTTTT
TRBJ2-1,.,TRBD1,TRBV11-3,CASSLGTGRVNEQFF,TGTGCCAGCAGCCTTGGGACAGGGAGAGTCAATGAGCAGTTCTTC
TRBJ2-5,few,TRBD1,TRBV4-3,CASSRGTGFQETQYF,TGCGCCAGCAGCCGCGGGACAGGATTCCAAGAGACCCAGTACTTC
TRBJ2-1,.,TRBD2,TRBV9,CASSASTIAGNEQFF,TGTGCCAGCAGCGCGAGTACCATAGCGGGAAATGAGCAGTTCTTC
TRBJ1-4,.,TRBD1,TRBV7-9,CASSLRQGGEKLFF,TGTGCCAGCAGCTTACGACAGGGAGGCGAAAAACTGTTTTTT
TRBJ1-2,.,TRBD1,TRBV2,CASTAGTGNDYGYTF,TGTGCCAGCACAGCGGGGACAGGGAACGACTATGGCTACACCTTC
TRBJ2-7,.,TRBD2,TRBV5-1,CASRSSGSYYEQYF,TGCGCCAGCAGATCCAGCGGGAGCTATTACGAGCAGTACTTC
TRBJ2-7,few,TRBD2,TRBV6-6,CASRRTSGREQYF,TGTGCCAGCAGGAGGACTAGCGGGCGTGAGCAGTACTTC
TRBJ1-1,.,TRBD1,TRBV7-9,CASSADRGRTEAFF,TGTGCCAGCAGCGCGGACAGGGGGCGAACTGAAGCTTTCTTT
TRBJ2-5,once,TRBD2,TRBV7-9,CASSSETSGRVETQYF,TGTGCCAGCAGCTCAGAGACTAGCGGGAGGGTTGAGACCCAGTACTTC
TRBJ2-3,.,.,TRBV5-1,CASSKGLAPDTQYF,TGCGCCAGCAGCAAAGGTCTAGCTCCAGATACGCAGTATTTT
TRBJ1-2,.,TRBD1,TRBV9,CASSVETGEGAYGYTF,TGTGCCAGCAGCGTAGAGACAGGGGAAGGAGCCTATGGCTACACCTTC
TRBJ2-5,.,TRBD2,TRBV28,CASSLWGGGEKTQYF,TGTGCCAGCAGTTTGTGGGGGGGAGGGGAGAAGACCCAGTACTTC
TRBJ2-5,.,.,TRBV21-1,CASSLIPGDGETQYF,TGTGCCAGCAGCCTCATCCCAGGGGATGGGGAGACCCAGTACTTC
TRBJ1-4,once,TRBD1,TRBV5-1,CASSPPGQENEKLFF,TGCGCCAGCAGCCCCCCGGGACAGGAGAATGAAAAACTGTTTTTT
TRBJ1-5,few,.,TRBV4-1,CASSLPEGNQPQHF,TGCGCCAGCAGCCTGCCAGAGGGCAATCAGCCCCAGCATTTT
TRBJ2-4,few,.,TRBV9,CASSVAGDKNIQYF,TGTGCCAGCAGCGTAGCGGGAGACAAAAACATTCAGTACTTC
TRBJ2-3,.,.,TRBV2,CASSVTGDSTDTQYF,TGTGCCAGCAGCGTTACCGGAGATAGCACAGATACGCAGTATTTT
TRBJ2-3,.,.,TRBV11-2,CASSLVYRGKAEYTQYF,TGTGCCAGCAGCTTAGTCTATCGGGGGAAGGCCGAGTATACGCAGTATTTT
TRBJ1-2,.,.,TRBV5-1,CASSEGVEYGYTF,TGCGCCAGCAGCGAGGGTGTTGAATATGGCTACACCTTC
TRBJ2-7,.,TRBD2,TRBV4-3,CASSLGLAGVYEQYF,TGCGCCAGCAGCCTAGGACTAGCGGGAGTTTACGAGCAGTACTTC
TRBJ2-7,.,.,TRBV25-1,CASRDSFYEQYF,TGTGCCAGCAGGGACAGCTTCTACGAGCAGTACTTC
TRBJ1-1,few,.,TRBV7-9,CASSLSGGNTEAFF,TGTGCCAGCAGCTTATCCGGGGGGAACACTGAAGCTTTCTTT
TRBJ1-2,.,.,TRBV7-9,CASSPNTNGYTF,TGTGCCAGCAGCCCGAACACCAATGGCTACACCTTC
TRBJ1-5,once,TRBD1,TRBV27,CASSQTPPGTGDDQPQHF,TGTGCCAGCAGCCAAACCCCACCTGGGACAGGGGATGATCAGCCCCAGCATTTT
TRBJ2-3,.,TRBD2,TRBV29-1,CSVDERELDTQYF,TGCAGCGTTGACGAGCGGGAGTTAGATACGCAGTATTTT
TRBJ1-3,.,TRBD1,TRBV9,CASSVGGTGASLGNTIYF,TGTGCCAGCAGCGTAGGAGGGACAGGGGCCAGCCTGGGAAACACCATATATTTT
TRBJ2-5,.,TRBD1,TRBV29-1,CSVERVGQSGETQYF,TGCAGCGTTGAACGGGTGGGACAGTCCGGAGAGACCCAGTACTTC
TRBJ1-2,.,.,TRBV28,CASSLGAGGYTF,TGTGCCAGCAGTCTTGGGGCAGGGGGCTACACCTTC
TRBJ2-7,.,.,TRBV28,CASSHQSGPPPYEQYF,TGTGCCAGCAGTCACCAGTCAGGGCCCCCTCCCTACGAGCAGTACTTC
TRBJ1-4,few,TRBD1,TRBV2,CASRRGQGRRTNEKLFF,TGTGCCAGCAGAAGAGGACAGGGGCGGCGGACTAATGAAAAACTGTTTTTT
TRBJ1-1,few,TRBD1,TRBV6-5,CASRSDRGQNTEAFF,TGTGCCAGCAGGTCGGACAGGGGGCAGAACACTGAAGCTTTCTTT
TRBJ2-1,once,TRBD2,TRBV4-3,CASSQDIVSGSKNEQFF,TGCGCCAGCAGCCAAGATATAGTGAGCGGGAGTAAGAATGAGCAGTTCTTC
TRBJ2-2,.,.,TRBV9,CASSVTSSGTGELFF,TGTGCCAGCAGCGTTACTAGTTCGGGCACCGGGGAGCTGTTTTTT
TRBJ2-3,.,TRBD1,TRBV7-9,CASSPPSDRYNTDTQYF,TGTGCCAGCAGCCCACCCTCGGACAGGTACAACACAGATACGCAGTATTTT
TRBJ2-3,.,TRBD1,TRBV28,CAINRGDRHPSTDTQYF,TGTGCCATCAACCGTGGGGACAGACACCCTAGCACAGATACGCAGTATTTT
TRBJ1-2,.,TRBD1,TRBV4-3,CASSQKGQINYGYTF,TGCGCCAGCAGCCAAAAGGGACAGATTAACTATGGCTACACCTTC
TRBJ2-2,.,.,TRBV18,CASSPTGNTGELFF,TGTGCCAGCTCCCCCACAGGGAACACCGGGGAGCTGTTTTTT
TRBJ2-3,.,TRBD2,TRBV19,CASSLLVVLAGTDTQYF,TGTGCCAGTAGCCTCTTAGTCGTACTAGCGGGCACAGATACGCAGTATTTT
TRBJ2-3,.,.,TRBV27,CASHPFDRGTDTQYF,TGTGCCAGCCACCCCTTCGATCGGGGGACAGATACGCAGTATTTT
TRBJ2-7,.,TRBD2,TRBV5-1,CASSAGGKDEQYF,TGCGCCAGCAGCGCGGGAGGCAAGGACGAGCAGTACTTC
TRBJ2-7,.,.,TRBV28,CASSSYLYEQYF,TGTGCCAGCAGTTCGTATCTCTACGAGCAGTACTTC
TRBJ2-3,.,TRBD1,TRBV6-5,CASSSTGGVYTQYF,TGTGCCAGCAGTTCGACAGGGGGCGTGTATACGCAGTATTTT
TRBJ2-1,.,TRBD2,TRBV6-5,CASSTGTSGDEQFF,TGTGCCAGCAGTACCGGGACTAGCGGGGATGAGCAGTTCTTC
TRBJ1-2,.,.,TRBV13,CASSSRGSAGYTF,TGTGCCAGCAGCTCGAGAGGGTCTGCTGGCTACACCTTC